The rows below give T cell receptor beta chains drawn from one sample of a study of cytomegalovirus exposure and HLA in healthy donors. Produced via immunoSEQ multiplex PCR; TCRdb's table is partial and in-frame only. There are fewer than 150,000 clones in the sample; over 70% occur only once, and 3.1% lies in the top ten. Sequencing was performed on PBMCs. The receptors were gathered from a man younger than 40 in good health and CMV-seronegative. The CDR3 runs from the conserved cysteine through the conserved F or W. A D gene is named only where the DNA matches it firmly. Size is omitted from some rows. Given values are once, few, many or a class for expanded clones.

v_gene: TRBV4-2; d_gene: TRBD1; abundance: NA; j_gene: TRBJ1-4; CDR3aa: CASSRIDTGGGEKLFF; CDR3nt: TGTGCCAGCAGCCGGATAGATACAGGGGGGGGTGAAAAACTGTTTTTT
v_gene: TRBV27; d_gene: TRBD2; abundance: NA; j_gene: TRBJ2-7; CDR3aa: CASSKLAGGSMGMIYEQYF; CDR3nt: TGTGCCAGCAGCAAACTAGCGGGAGGAAGTATGGGGATGATTTACGAGCAGTACTTC
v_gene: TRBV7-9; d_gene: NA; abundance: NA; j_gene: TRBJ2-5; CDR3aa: CASSLGQGQETQYF; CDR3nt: TGTGCCAGCAGCTTAGGGCAGGGACAAGAGACCCAGTACTTC
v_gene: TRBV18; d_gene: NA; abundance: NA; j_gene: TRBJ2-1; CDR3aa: CASSPGQVTYNEQFF; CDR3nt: TGTGCCAGCTCACCAGGGCAGGTGACCTACAATGAGCAGTTCTTC
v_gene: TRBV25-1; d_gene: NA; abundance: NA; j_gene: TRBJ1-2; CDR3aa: CASSAGAYGYTF; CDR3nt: TGTGCCAGCAGTGCTGGGGCCTATGGCTACACCTTC
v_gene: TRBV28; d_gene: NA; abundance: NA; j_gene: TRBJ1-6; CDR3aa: CASSVQVDSPLHF; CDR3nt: TGTGCCAGCAGTGTACAGGTGGATTCACCCCTCCACTTT
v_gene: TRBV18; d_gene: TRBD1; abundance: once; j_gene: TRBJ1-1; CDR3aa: CASRRGQGNTEAFF; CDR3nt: TGTGCCAGCCGACGTGGACAGGGGAACACTGAAGCTTTCTTT
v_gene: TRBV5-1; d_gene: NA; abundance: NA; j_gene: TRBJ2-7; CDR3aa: CASSLGSGSSYEQYF; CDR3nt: TGCGCCAGCAGCTTAGGTTCGGGGAGCTCCTACGAGCAGTACTTC
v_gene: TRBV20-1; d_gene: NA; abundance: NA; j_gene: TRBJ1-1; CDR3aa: CSARVDTEAFF; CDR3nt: TGCAGTGCTAGAGTAGACACTGAAGCTTTCTTT
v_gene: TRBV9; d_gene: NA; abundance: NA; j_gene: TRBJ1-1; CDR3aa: CASSPLDSQAFF; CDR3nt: TGTGCCAGCAGCCCTTTGGACAGCCAAGCTTTCTTT
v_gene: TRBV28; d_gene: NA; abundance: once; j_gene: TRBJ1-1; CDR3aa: CASRGHLNTEAFF; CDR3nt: TGTGCCAGCAGGGGACATCTGAACACTGAAGCTTTCTTT
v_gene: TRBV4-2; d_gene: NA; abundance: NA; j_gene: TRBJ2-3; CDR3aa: CASSQDTDSGDPTDTQYF; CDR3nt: TGTGCCAGCAGCCAAGATACCGATTCGGGAGACCCCACAGATACGCAGTATTTT
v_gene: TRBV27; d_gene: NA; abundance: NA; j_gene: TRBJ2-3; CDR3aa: CASSLVDSLTDTQYF; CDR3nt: TGTGCCAGCAGTTTAGTGGACAGTCTCACAGATACGCAGTATTTT
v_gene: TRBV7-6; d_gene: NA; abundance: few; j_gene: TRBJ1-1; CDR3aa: CASSWQGMNTEAFF; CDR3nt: TGTGCCAGCAGCTGGCAGGGGATGAACACTGAAGCTTTCTTT
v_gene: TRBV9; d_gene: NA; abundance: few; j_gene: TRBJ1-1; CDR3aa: CASSVEGTMNTEAFF; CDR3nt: TGTGCCAGCAGCGTAGAAGGGACAATGAACACTGAAGCTTTCTTT
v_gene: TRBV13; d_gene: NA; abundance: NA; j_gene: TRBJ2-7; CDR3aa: CASSTTGSSSSYEQYF; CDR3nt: TGTGCCAGCAGCACTACAGGTTCGTCGAGCTCCTACGAGCAGTACTTC
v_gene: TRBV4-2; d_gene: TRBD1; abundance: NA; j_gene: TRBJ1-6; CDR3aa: CASSQDSRTGWDSPLHF; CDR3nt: TGTGCCAGCAGCCAAGATTCGCGGACAGGGTGGGATTCGCCCCTCCACTTT
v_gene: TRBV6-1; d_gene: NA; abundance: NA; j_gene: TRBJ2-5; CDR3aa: CASSEVSGGLGGETQYF; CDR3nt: TGTGCCAGCAGTGAAGTTTCGGGGGGCCTAGGAGGGGAGACCCAGTACTTC
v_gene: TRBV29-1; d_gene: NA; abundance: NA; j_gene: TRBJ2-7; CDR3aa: CSVRLAPYEQYF; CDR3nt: TGCAGCGTTAGGCTAGCTCCCTACGAGCAGTACTTC
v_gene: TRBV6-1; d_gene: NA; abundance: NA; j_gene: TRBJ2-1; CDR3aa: CASSYGSEVNEQFF; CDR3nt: TGTGCCAGCAGCTACGGTAGTGAGGTTAATGAGCAGTTCTTC
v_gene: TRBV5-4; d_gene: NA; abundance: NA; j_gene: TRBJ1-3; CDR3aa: CASSFAGISGNTIYF; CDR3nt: TGTGCCAGCAGCTTTGCAGGGATCTCTGGAAACACCATATATTTT
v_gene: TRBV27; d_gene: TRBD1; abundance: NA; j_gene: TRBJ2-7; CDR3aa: CASSFETGGYEQYF; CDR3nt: TGTGCCAGCAGTTTCGAGACAGGGGGCTACGAGCAGTACTTC
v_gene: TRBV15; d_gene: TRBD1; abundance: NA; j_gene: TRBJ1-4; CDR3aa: CATSRDDRVPEKLFF; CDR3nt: TGTGCCACCAGCAGAGATGACAGGGTTCCCGAAAAACTGTTTTTT
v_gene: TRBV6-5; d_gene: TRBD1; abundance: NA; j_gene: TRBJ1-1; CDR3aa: CASSTSRQGGTEAFF; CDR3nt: TGTGCCAGCAGTACCTCCCGACAGGGCGGGACTGAAGCTTTCTTT
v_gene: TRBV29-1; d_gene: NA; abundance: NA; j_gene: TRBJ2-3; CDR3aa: CSVAQAHTQYF; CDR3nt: TGCAGCGTTGCGCAGGCCCATACGCAGTATTTT
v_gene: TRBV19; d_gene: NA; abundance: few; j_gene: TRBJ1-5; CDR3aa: CASSIRGISSNQPQHF; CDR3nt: TGTGCCAGTAGTATTAGGGGGATTAGCAGCAATCAGCCCCAGCATTTT